A selection of T cell receptor beta chains follows, all from one sample in a study of blood T cell repertoires in COVID-19. The method was immunoSEQ multiplex PCR; TCRdb's version includes in-frame clones alone and lacks a portion of them. The data contain about 210,000 clones, around 90% of them seen just once; the ten biggest clones take up more than 1.5%. Source material: peripheral blood. The receptors were sampled from a man aged 65-85 years with acute or convalescent COVID-19. CDR3s include the opening cysteine and the closing phenylalanine or tryptophan. The order of the fields is CDR3 length, J gene, D gene, clone size, V gene, CDR3 protein, CDR3 DNA. D genes are given only for firm matches. A clone size is listed for some rows: how often the clone was seen (once, few, many), or a class if it is expanded.

cdr3_length: 13; j_call: TRBJ1-2; d_call: NA; clone_size: few; v_call: TRBV2; cdr3_aa: CASSEREGYGYTF; cdr3_nt: TGTGCCAGCAGTGAAAGGGAGGGCTATGGCTACACCTTC
cdr3_length: 16; j_call: TRBJ1-4; d_call: NA; clone_size: NA; v_call: TRBV6-5; cdr3_aa: CASSYASGQGNEKLFF; cdr3_nt: TGTGCCAGCAGTTACGCCTCCGGGCAGGGAAATGAAAAACTGTTTTTT
cdr3_length: 14; j_call: TRBJ2-7; d_call: TRBD1; clone_size: NA; v_call: TRBV11-3; cdr3_aa: CASSSRGQGTEQYF; cdr3_nt: TGTGCCAGCAGCTCAAGAGGACAGGGTACCGAGCAGTACTTC
cdr3_length: 13; j_call: TRBJ2-7; d_call: NA; clone_size: NA; v_call: TRBV7-2; cdr3_aa: CASSLARVAEQYF; cdr3_nt: TGTGCCAGCAGCTTAGCCAGGGTAGCCGAGCAGTACTTC
cdr3_length: 15; j_call: TRBJ1-6; d_call: NA; clone_size: few; v_call: TRBV30; cdr3_aa: CAWRRLEQYNSPLHF; cdr3_nt: TGTGCCTGGAGACGCCTAGAGCAGTATAATTCACCCCTCCACTTT
cdr3_length: 15; j_call: TRBJ2-5; d_call: NA; clone_size: NA; v_call: TRBV13; cdr3_aa: CASSLNLAGRETQYF; cdr3_nt: TGTGCCAGCAGCTTAAACCTAGCTGGCAGGGAGACCCAGTACTTC
cdr3_length: 14; j_call: TRBJ1-4; d_call: TRBD1; clone_size: NA; v_call: TRBV7-9; cdr3_aa: CASSLGQGPEKLFF; cdr3_nt: TGTGCCAGCAGTTTGGGACAGGGACCTGAAAAACTGTTTTTT
cdr3_length: 15; j_call: TRBJ2-2; d_call: NA; clone_size: NA; v_call: TRBV7-8; cdr3_aa: CASSLASGNTGELFF; cdr3_nt: TGTGCCAGCAGCTTAGCTTCGGGGAACACCGGGGAGCTGTTTTTT
cdr3_length: 13; j_call: TRBJ1-1; d_call: NA; clone_size: NA; v_call: TRBV6-1; cdr3_aa: CASSENQGTEAFF; cdr3_nt: TGTGCCAGCAGTGAAAATCAGGGTACTGAAGCTTTCTTT
cdr3_length: 15; j_call: TRBJ1-4; d_call: TRBD1; clone_size: few; v_call: TRBV19; cdr3_aa: CATRTGEKVNEKLFF; cdr3_nt: TGTGCCACCCGGACAGGGGAGAAGGTTAATGAAAAACTGTTTTTT
cdr3_length: 17; j_call: TRBJ2-1; d_call: TRBD2; clone_size: once; v_call: TRBV27; cdr3_aa: CASSLFAGVASYNEQFF; cdr3_nt: TGTGCCAGCAGCCTCTTTGCGGGAGTGGCCTCCTACAATGAGCAGTTCTTC
cdr3_length: 18; j_call: TRBJ2-2; d_call: TRBD2; clone_size: NA; v_call: TRBV9; cdr3_aa: CASNTPTQASGHTGELFF; cdr3_nt: TGTGCCAGCAACACCCCGACGCAGGCTAGCGGTCACACCGGGGAGCTGTTTTTT
cdr3_length: 16; j_call: TRBJ1-5; d_call: TRBD1; clone_size: NA; v_call: TRBV18; cdr3_aa: CASSGQGGISNQPQHF; cdr3_nt: TGTGCCAGCTCAGGACAGGGGGGAATTAGCAATCAGCCCCAGCATTTT